This T cell receptor beta chain was sequenced in a study of blood T cell repertoires in COVID-19. Study-level background: Sources were T cells, B-cell-depleted T cells, or PBMCs; the material itself was cDNA or gDNA.

Measured with immunoSEQ multiplex PCR; TCRdb has only the in-frame clones, and not every one. The sample includes some 200,000 clones, about 87% seen only once; the top ten take more than 2.5%. Two negative PCRs, clearance, or symptom resolution were required of recovered Cohort 3 donors. CDR1 is SGHDT, CDR2 YYEEEE, per germline. The CDR3 length is 17 residues. Trimming at V came to 4 bases and at J to 1 base, leaving 10 bases not matched to a gene. This rearrangement joins TRBV5-6 to TRBJ2-4, with 8 positions matching TRBD2. This receptor was identified in a woman between 25 and 40 years old who had recovered from COVID-19. Material: PBMCs or T cells enriched from blood (not recorded which). CDR3 nucleotide sequence: TGTGCCAGCAGCGCTACTAGCGGCCCCTTCGCCAAAAACATTCAGTACTTC. It is translated as CASSATSGPFAKNIQYF.